A selection of T cell receptor beta chains follows, all from one sample in a study of T cell repertoires in cytomegalovirus infection. Each CDR3 protein gets one entry after TCRdb re-called the reads with MiXCR. Of about 120,000 distinct CDR3 sequences listed, about 30% are singletons. Antigens of these TCRs are unknown. Sequenced material: CD8+ T cells from cultured PBMCs, taken from culture after CMV antigen stimulation. These receptors all come from a human donor in good health (CMV status not recorded). Some clones in this sample may be carry-over from other donors' samples. CDR3s include the opening cysteine and the closing phenylalanine or tryptophan. Fields, in order: clone size, D gene, V gene, J gene, CDR3 protein, CDR3 DNA. D genes are given only for firm matches. Clone size is stated in some rows and not others, as once, few, many or a class when expanded.

few	-	TRBV12-3/TRBV12-4	TRBJ2-2	CASSLTRHPGELFF	TGTGCCAGCAGTTTAACGCGGCACCCCGGGGAGCTGTTTTTT
-	-	TRBV7-6	TRBJ2-5	CASSSGEHQETQYF	TGTGCCAGCAGCTCTGGGGAGCACCAAGAGACCCAGTACTTC
few	TRBD2	TRBV6-6	TRBJ2-1	CASSGKRGGYNEQFF	TGTGCCAGCAGTGGGAAGCGGGGGGGTTACAATGAGCAGTTCTTC
-	-	TRBV3-1	TRBJ1-6	CASSQDTGLYNSPLHF	TGTGCCAGCAGCCAAGATACAGGACTCTATAATTCACCCCTCCACTTT
many	-	TRBV28	TRBJ2-1	CASSLYYNEQFF	TGTGCCAGCAGTTTATACTACAATGAGCAGTTCTTC
many	-	TRBV10-3	TRBJ2-1	CASQDYGGSYNEQFF	TGTGCCAGCCAGGACTACGGGGGCTCCTACAATGAGCAGTTCTTC
-	-	TRBV5-4	TRBJ2-1	CASSSPSDGDNEQFF	TGTGCCAGCAGCTCCCCCTCGGACGGGGACAATGAGCAGTTCTTC
-	-	TRBV7-7	TRBJ2-7	CAALRAGPLVYEQYF	TGTGCCGCGCTGAGGGCCGGGCCCTTAGTCTACGAGCAGTACTTC
-	-	TRBV20-1	TRBJ2-7	CSAREVGRAYEQYF	TGCAGTGCTAGAGAGGTGGGCAGGGCATACGAGCAGTACTTC
-	-	TRBV5-3	TRBJ2-2	CASSFWVSAGELFF	TGTGCCAGCAGCTTCTGGGTGTCGGCCGGGGAGCTGTTTTTT
many	TRBD1	TRBV7-6	TRBJ2-1	CASSQDTTGYNEQFF	TGTGCCAGCAGCCAAGACACGACAGGGTACAATGAGCAGTTCTTC
-	-	TRBV7-2	TRBJ2-1	CASSLARVTPGYNEQFF	TGTGCCAGCAGCTTAGCTCGCGTCACACCAGGGTACAATGAGCAGTTCTTC
-	-	TRBV28	TRBJ1-5	CASRGSQGNQPQHF	TGTGCCAGCCGGGGGTCACAGGGTAATCAGCCCCAGCATTTT
-	-	TRBV12-5	TRBJ1-1	CASGLSPSPMNTEAFF	TGTGCTAGTGGTTTGTCGCCCAGCCCAATGAACACTGAAGCTTTCTTT
-	TRBD1	TRBV19	TRBJ2-4	CASSIIFRGRENIQYF	TGTGCCAGTAGTATTATTTTCAGGGGGCGAGAAAACATTCAGTACTTC
few	-	TRBV13	TRBJ2-2	CASSPPGHENTGELFF	TGTGCCAGCAGCCCCCCGGGACACGAAAACACCGGGGAGCTGTTTTTT
few	TRBD2	TRBV7-9	TRBJ2-1	CASSGLAGGRGNEQFF	TGTGCCAGCAGCGGACTAGCGGGGGGGAGGGGGAATGAGCAGTTCTTC
-	-	TRBV19	TRBJ2-1	CASSPINTDLSPNEQFF	TGTGCCAGTAGTCCGATCAACACCGATCTTTCCCCCAATGAGCAGTTCTTC
many	-	TRBV12-3/TRBV12-4	TRBJ2-7	CASSPKIRGTDEQYF	TGTGCCAGCAGTCCGAAAATCCGGGGAACGGACGAGCAGTACTTC
-	TRBD1	TRBV12-3/TRBV12-4	TRBJ2-3	CASSLGQGAASTDTQYF	TGTGCCAGCAGTTTAGGTCAGGGGGCGGCTAGCACAGATACGCAGTATTTT
-	-	TRBV2	TRBJ2-3	CASSEYRKSSDTQYF	TGTGCCAGCAGTGAATACAGGAAAAGTTCAGATACGCAGTATTTT
-	TRBD2	TRBV12-3/TRBV12-4	TRBJ2-5	CASSGGLAGPETQYF	TGTGCCAGCAGTGGGGGACTAGCGGGGCCGGAGACCCAGTACTTC
-	TRBD1	TRBV6-2/TRBV6-3	TRBJ2-7	CASGDRVSYYEQYF	TGTGCCAGCGGGGACAGGGTTTCATACTACGAGCAGTACTTC
-	-	TRBV24-1	TRBJ1-5	CATDGREPRGSNQPQHF	TGTGCCACCGACGGCCGCGAACCCCGGGGGAGCAATCAGCCCCAGCATTTT
-	TRBD1	TRBV20-1	TRBJ1-6	CSARDLEGQGIVNSPLHF	TGCAGTGCTAGAGATTTGGAGGGACAGGGGATCGTTAATTCACCCCTCCACTTT
-	TRBD2	TRBV6-1	TRBJ2-2	CASPGGAVGELFF	TGTGCCAGCCCCGGGGGGGCGGTCGGGGAGCTGTTTTTT
-	-	TRBV7-2	TRBJ1-2	CASSLERGNYGYTF	TGTGCCAGCAGCTTAGAAAGGGGGAACTATGGCTACACCTTC
few	-	TRBV7-2	TRBJ2-7	CASSRSGGRSYEQYF	TGTGCCAGCAGTCGTAGTGGGGGGCGCTCCTACGAGCAGTACTTC
-	-	TRBV29-1	TRBJ1-1	CSVESGSNTEAFF	TGCAGCGTTGAATCAGGGTCGAACACTGAAGCTTTCTTT
-	-	TRBV5-4	TRBJ2-7	CASSLGLANSYEQYF	TGTGCCAGCAGCTTGGGGCTAGCCAACTCCTACGAGCAGTACTTC
-	-	TRBV7-6	TRBJ1-3	CASSLESGVRGFSGNTIYF	TGTGCCAGCAGCTTAGAGTCGGGGGTCAGGGGATTCTCTGGAAACACCATATATTTT
-	TRBD2	TRBV27	TRBJ2-7	CASRAGRGGEYEQYF	TGTGCCAGCAGAGCGGGGCGGGGGGGCGAGTACGAGCAGTACTTC
few	-	TRBV6-1	TRBJ2-2	CASSEARRGRQFRPNTGELFF	TGTGCCAGCAGTGAAGCCCGTAGGGGTAGGCAGTTCCGCCCGAACACCGGGGAGCTGTTTTTT
-	-	TRBV6-5	TRBJ1-4	CASSPWGGREKLFF	TGTGCCAGCAGTCCCTGGGGAGGCCGTGAAAAACTGTTTTTT
few	-	TRBV5-6	TRBJ1-1	CASSSLRLETGTEAFF	TGTGCCAGCAGCAGCTTACGGTTGGAAACCGGCACTGAAGCTTTCTTT
few	-	TRBV12-3/TRBV12-4	TRBJ1-2	CASSLQGGYGYTF	TGTGCCAGCAGCCTACAGGGCGGCTATGGCTACACCTTC
-	-	TRBV5-6	TRBJ1-5	CASSSYNQPQHF	TGTGCCAGCTCCAGCTACAATCAGCCCCAGCATTTT
-	-	TRBV7-9	TRBJ1-1	CASSFLDRAFF	TGTGCCAGCAGCTTTTTAGACAGGGCTTTCTTT
-	-	TRBV5-6	TRBJ2-2	CASSFSLGRAIAHTGELFF	TGTGCCAGCAGCTTCTCTTTGGGCAGGGCGATAGCCCACACCGGGGAGCTGTTTTTT
-	-	TRBV19	TRBJ1-5	CASSIPGGNQPQHF	TGTGCCAGTAGTATCCCAGGGGGCAATCAGCCCCAGCATTTT
-	TRBD2	TRBV7-6	TRBJ2-2	CASSRLASSSGGITGELFF	TGTGCCAGCAGCCGCTTAGCCTCCTCAAGCGGGGGGATCACCGGGGAGCTGTTTTTT
-	-	TRBV4-1	TRBJ1-2	CASSQDIQGHGYTF	TGCGCCAGCAGTCAAGATATTCAGGGGCATGGCTACACCTTC
-	-	TRBV5-6	TRBJ1-2	CASSFVGMNGYTF	TGTGCCAGCAGCTTCGTAGGGATGAATGGCTACACCTTC
-	-	TRBV12-3/TRBV12-4	TRBJ2-7	CASSPPWARDEQYF	TGTGCCAGCAGTCCCCCGTGGGCGCGGGACGAGCAGTACTTC
many	-	TRBV6-1	TRBJ1-1	CASSNQMNTEAFF	TGTGCCAGCAGCAACCAGATGAACACTGAAGCTTTCTTT
-	-	TRBV19	TRBJ2-3	CASSTLGRETDTQYF	TGTGCCAGTAGTACCCTTGGCAGGGAAACAGATACGCAGTATTTT
-	TRBD2	TRBV18	TRBJ2-5	CASSPQAGLLETQYF	TGTGCCAGCTCACCACAAGCGGGGCTTTTGGAGACCCAGTACTTC
few	TRBD1	TRBV18	TRBJ2-6	CASSPLLRPGQGTDLTF	TGTGCCAGCTCACCACTTCTAAGACCTGGACAGGGTACGGACCTGACTTTC
many	TRBD2	TRBV7-2	TRBJ2-5	CASSLAAAGRETQYF	TGTGCCAGCAGCTTAGCCGCAGCGGGGAGGGAGACCCAGTACTTC
-	-	TRBV29-1	TRBJ2-2	CSVGQVNTGELFF	TGCAGCGTGGGCCAGGTTAACACCGGGGAGCTGTTTTTT
few	-	TRBV7-9	TRBJ1-6	CASSSGDGFYNSPLHF	TGTGCCAGCAGCTCTGGGGACGGATTCTATAATTCACCCCTCCACTTT
-	-	TRBV7-6	TRBJ1-1	CASSPSTDEAFF	TGTGCCAGCAGCCCCTCGACGGATGAAGCTTTCTTT
many	-	TRBV7-9	TRBJ1-1	CASSLAGSRITEAFF	TGTGCCAGCAGCTTAGCAGGTTCAAGGATCACTGAAGCTTTCTTT